The T cell receptor beta chain under discussion was sequenced for a study of cytomegalovirus exposure and HLA in healthy donors. The PCR contained 60 Vbeta and 13 Jbeta primers. Sequenced by immunoSEQ multiplex PCR; TCRdb stores in-frame clones only, minus some. The table lists 100,000 to 120,000 clones, around four fifths of them singletons, with about 8.6% in the top ten. Findings of the study overall: CMV serostatus alone was available as immune exposure information.

Comments on this clone: Its specificity is not known.

The CDR3 sequence is 17 residues long. CDR1 and CDR2 (germline): LGHNA, YNFKEQ. V gave up 4 bases and J gave up 3 bases, with 19 bases separating them. The V and J genes are TRBV4-2 and TRBJ2-1, with TRBD2 as a possible D gene (6 bases). The receptor was isolated from a woman aged 35 to 49 in good health and CMV-seropositive. Sequencing was carried out using PBMCs. The CDR3 protein is CASSRGTARSSYNEQFF. CDR3 sequence (DNA): TGTGCCAGCAGCCGCGGGACCGCAAGAAGTAGCTACAATGAGCAGTTCTTC.